The TCR beta chain described here comes from a study of cytomegalovirus exposure and HLA in healthy donors (TCRdb year 2017). In the study overall: According to an earlier analysis of a few hundred of the donors, 150 million to 200 million T cells yielded roughly 110 million unique TCR beta sequences and about 280 Gb of sequence data. The number of typed donors differed by locus: about 620-630 for A, B, C, DRB1 and DQB1; 522 for DQA1; around 580 for DPA1; and approximately 450 for DPB1. HLA typing covered class I and class II loci at four-digit resolution. In a later analysis, previously published TCR beta repertoires from 550 to 700 donors were re-analyzed and high-resolution HLA genotyping was added so that TCR occurrence patterns could be studied. Using immunosequencing, the study profiled T cell repertoires from around 680 subjects and related those repertoires to cytomegalovirus serostatus. Roughly 5 DR-DQ haplotypes were handled as single units for association and clustering, since linkage in the cohort was strong. To predict cytomegalovirus infection status, the study brought together high-throughput TCR immunosequencing, statistical association of individual TCRs with disease status, and machine learning. A separate validation cohort of about 110 different subjects was used in addition to the roughly 700-subject first cohort. Among roughly 370 genotyped donors of the cohort, an average of 235,054 unique TCR beta nucleotide sequences were sequenced per donor, roughly 18% of them non-productive. Donor age, sex, ethnicity and CMV serostatus were compiled together with the repertoire data. A later genetic analysis took genome-wide SNP genotypes for about 65% of the 666 donors and used that subset as a discovery cohort. Of the approximately 400 genotyped donors, more than 75% were placed in the genetic ancestry cluster associated with self-reported Caucasian donors. Around 300 gigabases of sequencing data and approximately 85 million unique TCR sequences were included in an early release covering around 600 HLA-typed donors. An earlier analysis of 587 of the donors used high-throughput TCR beta sequencing to judge whether each TCR beta V gene segment behaved as functional or pseudogenic. Rather than using new phenotypic data, the later analysis identified candidate immune exposures from TCR beta sequences and from how often those sequences occurred across donors. All discovery cohort repertoires had been generated on a single sequencing platform. The study was designed to test whether signatures of past pathogen exposure could be identified by cataloging public T cell receptors.

Paper-wide results and their limitations: Correlated functional status among segregating V segments might reflect linkage disequilibrium, but an unknown experimental factor could not be ruled out. When HLA alleles, especially DR and DQ, strongly co-occurred, attributing TCR associations to individual alleles was difficult. Sequencing depth was assumed to be roughly uniform across donors in the presence/absence analyses, though that assumption may not hold. In both the original and validation cohorts, the classifier was reported to diagnose cytomegalovirus status with high specificity and sensitivity. Most CMV-associated TCR beta chains appeared to be HLA-restricted in a later analysis, and the HLA associations seemed to be driven largely by CMV exposure. In an earlier analysis of about 600 of the donors, most TCR beta V segments appeared in productive rearrangements about 90% or about 30% of the time, broadly matching IMGT annotations. At a false discovery rate of 0.05, a later analysis linked some 17,000 TCR beta sequences to specific HLA alleles. The only immune exposure information available for the cohort was CMV serostatus. This cohort had only TCR beta chains sequenced, and the lack of alpha or paired-chain data limited which features could be detected. In a later analysis, the rate of TCR association differed among HLA loci, with DRB1 alleles having the most associated TCRs and HLA-C alleles having the fewest. Some IMGT-functional V segments, including TRBV6-2 and TRBV6-3, could not be told apart with the 87-base-pair reads, so those segments were excluded. Most TCR sequences were observed very rarely across donors, whereas some public TCRs were present in many individuals. A few of the identified cytomegalovirus-associated TCR beta chains were confirmed in vitro to be specific for cytomegalovirus antigens. The study listed 150 to 200 TCR beta chains as associated with cytomegalovirus. HLA typing was unavailable for some donors at each locus, so association tests used only the typed subset. The earlier analysis of a few hundred of the donors excluded some 15 rarely observed V segments, including chromosome 9 orphons, because counts were too low. A later analysis found that HLA-associated TCR beta chains were more clonally expanded and had lower generation probabilities than equally common non-associated chains. According to a later genetic analysis, donors in an Asian-associated ancestry cluster had fewer N-insertions in productive TCRs than the roughly 670-donor mean. A later genetic analysis associated a missense DCLRE1C variant with V-gene and J-gene trimming of TCR beta chains, and an independent cohort replicated the association. The authors suggested that the approach could potentially be extended to other disease states and immunological phenotypes. The sequencing pipeline was judged likely to have produced a cluster of highly shared sequence variants as a technical artifact. In a later analysis, several top co-occurrence clusters were reported to appear linked to parvovirus B19, influenza, CMV and Epstein-Barr virus. A further reported finding was that TCR beta sequences accurately predicted the HLA-A and HLA-B alleles for most subjects in the first cohort.

This clone showed up just a few times. It has no known antigen specificity. The record has no base qualities; no much larger clone is one base away. Libraries were prepared through the immunoSEQ multiplex PCR assay. For the multiplex PCR, a mixture combining 60 forward primers for TCR Vbeta segments and 13 reverse primers for TCR Jbeta segments was used. A multiplex PCR assay on genomic DNA amplified the CDR3 region of rearranged TCR beta genes. The amplified TCR beta libraries were sequenced on the Illumina HiSeq System as 87-base-pair reads. The authors' pipeline ran thus. A later analysis counted 65 million to 90 million unique TCR beta chains across the 600 to 850 repertoires, and around 9.9 million of these chains were shared by at least two donors. To remove PCR and sequencing errors, raw reads were error-corrected and collapsed into unique sequences using a nearest-neighbor algorithm that merged closely related sequences. V, D and J gene segments were assigned by aligning CDR3 sequences to IMGT reference sequences. For a sequence to be retained, a match of at least six nucleotides was required to both a V gene segment and a J gene segment. Rearrangements were classified as productive when the CDR3 lacked stop codons and remained in frame with V and J, and all other rearrangements were classified as non-productive. CDR3 was defined according to IMGT convention as the region running from the second conserved V-encoded cysteine to the conserved J-encoded phenylalanine. The earlier analysis of about 640 of the donors excluded any sequence lacking an unambiguous match to a single V gene segment. In an earlier analysis of 500 to 750 of the donors, V segments were called functional above 56.7% productive rearrangements and were called segregating when the between-donor standard deviation exceeded 5%. To diagnose cytomegalovirus status from the catalog of TCR beta chain sequences, a statistical classification framework was built. In a later analysis, V and J genes were assigned by comparing TCR nucleotide sequences against IMGT/GENE-DB human TR gene sequences. The TCRdist pipeline was used in a later analysis to assign CDR3 sequences and most-parsimonious VDJ recombination scenarios. In a later analysis, every TCR beta chain was defined by the combination of its CDR3 amino acid sequence and its V-gene family, and reads without a unique V-gene family were dropped. A later analysis removed over 500 highly shared, low-generation-probability nucleotide sequences to deal with suspected cross-contamination and a sequencing artifact. In a later analysis, a clonal expansion index for each public chain was calculated from normalized within-repertoire ranks of inferred template counts. In a later analysis, generation probabilities were computed with a VDJ recombination model fitted to out-of-frame rearrangements, and the resulting probabilities were checked against IGoR. A later analysis scored TCR-TCR, TCR-HLA and TCR-CMV co-occurrence with hypergeometric tests, applying a repertoire-size bias correction to TCR pairs. In a later analysis, false discovery rates were estimated by permuting HLA or CMV assignments 20 times. In a later analysis, co-occurring TCRs were grouped using DBSCAN, with TCRdist sequence similarity added in when clustering inside HLA-allele-positive subsets. Co-occurrence clustering excluded repertoires with fewer than 30,000 or more than 120,000 public chains, plus five with anomalous nucleotide sharing. Sourced from immuneACCESS, this table was stored by TCRdb with only in-frame sequences that have V and J called. A share of the clones is absent; for the studies checked, an unresolved V gene accounts for under half, and the remainder has no known explanation. Clone size and V and J calls were adopted from that table, with D and trimming inferred from the DNA. The sample has 150,000 to 200,000 clones on record, 77% of them singletons. The ten largest clones represent over 3% of the sample.

V is pruned by 6 bases and J by 0 bases, leaving 6 bases of the junction without a gene match. CDR1 and CDR2, per the germline V gene (reference sequence), are MNHEY and SMNVEV. The CDR3 starts with the cysteine, ends with the phenylalanine, and has 15 residues. CDR3 DNA is the only sequence kept; it has 45 bases, read in frame from the first base. The cohort consisted of 666 healthy bone marrow donors. All cohort members were sampled while nominally healthy, although unrecorded immune exposures were likely present. The donor was CMV seronegative and was included in the group of hundreds of seronegative cohort members. Each donor provided a peripheral blood sample, and peripheral blood mononuclear cells were used for TCR beta sequencing. Genomic DNA extraction from the blood cell samples was performed with the Qiagen DNeasy Blood Extraction Kit.

Material: PBMCs. The clonotype was recovered from a female donor in good health and CMV-seronegative. This chain joins TRBV27 to TRBJ2-7; TRBD1 aligns with 9 central bases. The CDR3 reads as follows: CASSTRDRASYEQYF. Read as DNA, the sequence is TGTGCCAGCAGCACGCGGGACAGGGCCTCCTACGAGCAGTACTTC.